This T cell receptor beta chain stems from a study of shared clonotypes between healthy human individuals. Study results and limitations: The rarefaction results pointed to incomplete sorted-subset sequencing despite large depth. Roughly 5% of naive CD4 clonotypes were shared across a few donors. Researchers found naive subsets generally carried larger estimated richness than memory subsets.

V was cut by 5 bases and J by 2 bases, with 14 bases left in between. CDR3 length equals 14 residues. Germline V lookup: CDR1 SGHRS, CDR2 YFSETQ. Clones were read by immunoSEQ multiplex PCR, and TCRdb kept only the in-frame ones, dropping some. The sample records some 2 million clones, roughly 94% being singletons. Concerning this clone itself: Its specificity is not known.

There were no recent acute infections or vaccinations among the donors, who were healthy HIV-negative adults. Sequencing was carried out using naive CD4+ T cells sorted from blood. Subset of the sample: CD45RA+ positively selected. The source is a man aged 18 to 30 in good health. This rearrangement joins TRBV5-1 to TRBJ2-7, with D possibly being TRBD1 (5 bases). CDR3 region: CASRGLGVAYEQYF. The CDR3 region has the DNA TGCGCCAGCAGGGGTCTAGGGGTGGCCTACGAGCAGTACTTC.